These T cell receptor beta chains were read from a single sample in a study of blood T cell repertoires in COVID-19. Here immunoSEQ multiplex PCR was the method, and the copy in TCRdb shows in-frame clones only, minus some. Of 84,000 or so clones listed, around 80% were seen once; the top ten hold less than 60%. Material for sequencing was peripheral blood. The receptors originated from a human donor in a cohort sampled during active COVID-19. Both conserved end residues are part of each CDR3. D genes are given only for firm matches. Some rows mark clone size as missing; the rest say once, few, many or name a class of expanded clone.

d_call clone_size j_call v_call cdr3_nt cdr3_aa
NA NA TRBJ1-2 TRBV5-4 TGTGCCAGCAGCTTCGGGCAGAGGGCGGGTGGCTACACCTTC CASSFGQRAGGYTF
NA NA TRBJ2-3 TRBV5-4 TGTGCCAGCAGTAGCACCGGAGATACGCAGTATTTT CASSSTGDTQYF
TRBD1 NA TRBJ2-5 TRBV9 TGTGCCAGCAGCGTGGGGACAGGGAGGTTGGGCCAAGAGACCCAGTACTTC CASSVGTGRLGQETQYF
NA once TRBJ2-2 TRBV29-1 TGCAGCGTCGGAGTAGGGAACACCGGGGAGCTGTTTTTT CSVGVGNTGELFF
NA NA TRBJ2-3 TRBV18 TGTGCCAGCTCACCATTGGAGTCTCATACGCAGTATTTT CASSPLESHTQYF
TRBD1 NA TRBJ2-1 TRBV6-1 TGTGCCAGCAGTGCCGACGGACAGGTCTCCTACAATGAGCAGTTCTTC CASSADGQVSYNEQFF
NA NA TRBJ1-5 TRBV18 TGTGCCAGCTCATCACAGGGCGGGGGGCCCCAGCATTTT CASSSQGGGPQHF
NA NA TRBJ1-6 TRBV7-8 TGTGCCAGCAGCTTCAGTATAACCTCCTATAATTCACCCCTCCACTTT CASSFSITSYNSPLHF
TRBD1 NA TRBJ2-1 TRBV19 TGTGCCAGTAGCAGATCCGGGACAGGGTACAATGAGCAGTTCTTC CASSRSGTGYNEQFF
NA NA TRBJ2-5 TRBV6-5 TGTGCCAGCAGCAGGGTTGGGTGGCAAGAGACCCAGTACTTC CASSRVGWQETQYF
TRBD1 NA TRBJ1-2 TRBV27 TGTGCCAGCAGCATAGGACAGGGGAGACCTAACTATGGCTACACCTTC CASSIGQGRPNYGYTF
NA NA TRBJ2-2 TRBV18 TGTGCCAGCTCACCACCCGGGACACCGGGCACCGGGGAGCTGTTTTTT CASSPPGTPGTGELFF
TRBD1 few TRBJ1-6 TRBV19 TGTGCCAGTTCCCCTACAGGGGGCTTTTCACCCCTCCACTTT CASSPTGGFSPLHF
NA NA TRBJ2-2 TRBV7-9 TGTGCCAGCAGCTTAGCGGTGGCGGGCGGGGAGCTGTTTTTT CASSLAVAGGELFF
NA few TRBJ1-3 TRBV5-1 TGCGCCAGCAGCTTGGCGACAGCTGGAAACACCATATATTTT CASSLATAGNTIYF
NA NA TRBJ2-7 TRBV11-2 TGTGCCAGCAGCTTAGTGCCAGGGGACTACGAGCAGTACTTC CASSLVPGDYEQYF
TRBD1 NA TRBJ1-6 TRBV5-6 TGTGCCAGCAGCATAGCCGGGACAGGGAATTCACCCCTCCACTTT CASSIAGTGNSPLHF
NA NA TRBJ2-7 TRBV4-2 TGTGCCAGCAGCCAAGGGGGGGCCTACGAGCAGTACTTC CASSQGGAYEQYF
TRBD1 NA TRBJ1-5 TRBV15 TGTGCCACCGGACAGGGCAATCAGCCCCAGCATTTT CATGQGNQPQHF
NA NA TRBJ2-2 TRBV28 TGTGCCAGCAGTCTAGACTCTAGAAACACCGGGGAGCTGTTTTTT CASSLDSRNTGELFF
TRBD2 NA TRBJ2-3 TRBV7-7 TGTGCTAGCTCGCCGGGACTAGCGGGAGAAGGGCAGTATTTT CASSPGLAGEGQYF
TRBD1 NA TRBJ1-4 TRBV24-1 TGTGCCACCAGTGACTCCGGGACAGGGCATGAAAAACTGTTTTTT CATSDSGTGHEKLFF
TRBD2 NA TRBJ2-3 TRBV4-2 TGTGCCAGCAGCCAAGGCCACTCAACCCGACTAGCGGCCCGGGATACGCAGTATTTT CASSQGHSTRLAARDTQYF
NA NA TRBJ2-1 TRBV3-1/TRBV3-2 TGTGCCAGCAGCCAAGCCGGTCGGGAGCTGTTCTTC CASSQAGRELFF
NA once TRBJ2-1 TRBV10-3 TGTGCCATCAGCTTAATCTCGGGGGTTTCCTACAATGAGCAGTTCTTC CAISLISGVSYNEQFF
NA NA TRBJ2-5 TRBV7-7 TGTGCTAGCACCTTGACCTTAAGCGGACAAGAGACCCAGTACTTC CASTLTLSGQETQYF
TRBD2 few TRBJ2-3 TRBV5-4 TGTGCCAGCAGCCCACGGCCGACTAGCGGGAGGCGAGGTACAGATACGCAGTATTTT CASSPRPTSGRRGTDTQYF
NA NA TRBJ2-3 TRBV6-5 TGTGCCAGCAGTTACGACCGAGGGGGACCAACAGATACGCAGTATTTT CASSYDRGGPTDTQYF
NA NA TRBJ1-3 TRBV5-6 TGTGCCAGCAGCTTGGTGGCAGCTGGAAACACCATATATTTT CASSLVAAGNTIYF
TRBD1 NA TRBJ2-6 TRBV27 TGTGCCAGCAGCATACAGGGGCGGGGGGCCAACGTCCTGACTTTC CASSIQGRGANVLTF
TRBD1 NA TRBJ2-7 TRBV29-1 TGCAGCGTTGAGGGACAGGGTGCCTACGAGCAGTACTTC CSVEGQGAYEQYF
TRBD2 NA TRBJ2-3 TRBV2 TGTGCCAGCAGTGGGACGACTAGCGGGACCGCAGATACGCAGTATTTT CASSGTTSGTADTQYF
NA few TRBJ2-2 TRBV19 TGTGCCAGTAAATCCGGGTTCACCGGGGAGCTGTTTTTT CASKSGFTGELFF
NA NA TRBJ2-1 TRBV6-5 TGTGCCAGCAGTTATCGGCGGAATGAGCAGTTCTTC CASSYRRNEQFF
TRBD1 NA TRBJ2-5 TRBV11-2 TGTGCCAGCGGGGACAGGGGCGGTGAAGAGACCCAGTACTTC CASGDRGGEETQYF
TRBD2 NA TRBJ2-3 TRBV19 TGTGCCAGTAGAGGTAGCGGGAGCCCAGATACGCAGTATTTT CASRGSGSPDTQYF
NA NA TRBJ1-2 TRBV6-5 TGTGCCAGCACCCCTATCGGGGGAGGTGGCTACACCTTC CASTPIGGGGYTF
TRBD1 NA TRBJ2-3 TRBV7-2 TGTGCCAGCAGCTTGGGGGACAGCGACCGAGATACGCAGTATTTT CASSLGDSDRDTQYF
TRBD2 medium-sized TRBJ2-1 TRBV28 TGTGCCAGCAGTTTTCCTCTAGGCGGGAGGGTCACCTACAATGAGCAGTTCTTC CASSFPLGGRVTYNEQFF
NA NA TRBJ1-6 TRBV7-2 TGTGCCAGCAGTCGCGCCCGCAATTCACCCCTCCACTTT CASSRARNSPLHF
TRBD2 once TRBJ2-1 TRBV5-5 TGTGCCAGCAGCTTAGCACCAGCGGGAGTTGAGCAGTTCTTC CASSLAPAGVEQFF
TRBD2 NA TRBJ2-1 TRBV2 TGTGCCAGCAGTGGCTCGGGGGGTTACAATGAGCAGTTCTTC CASSGSGGYNEQFF
TRBD1 NA TRBJ1-6 TRBV7-2 TGTGCCAGCAGCGGGGGACAGCTTAATTCACCCCTCCACTTT CASSGGQLNSPLHF
NA NA TRBJ2-1 TRBV6-6 TGTGCCAGCAGTTACGGGGCGGGACCCAATGAGCAGTTCTTC CASSYGAGPNEQFF
NA NA TRBJ1-1 TRBV7-2 TGTGCCAGCAGCCTTACAGGGTACACTGAAGCTTTCTTT CASSLTGYTEAFF
NA few TRBJ2-7 TRBV5-4 TGTGCCAGCAGCTTAAGCGGAAAAACGTCCTACGAGCAGTACTTC CASSLSGKTSYEQYF
TRBD1 NA TRBJ2-3 TRBV19 TGTGCCAGTAGTATATGGGACAGATCCACAGATACGCAGTATTTT CASSIWDRSTDTQYF
TRBD1 NA TRBJ1-5 TRBV28 TGTGCCAGCAGCGACCCGGTGACAGGGAAAGCGTATAGCAATCAGCCCCAGCATTTT CASSDPVTGKAYSNQPQHF
TRBD1 once TRBJ2-7 TRBV4-3 TGCGCCAGCAGCCAAGCTCGGGACAGCGTCTACGAGCAGTACTTC CASSQARDSVYEQYF
NA NA TRBJ2-2 TRBV12-3/TRBV12-4 TGTGCCAGCAGCTCCATTCAGGGCGGGGAGCTGTTTTTT CASSSIQGGELFF
NA NA TRBJ2-7 TRBV2 TGTGCCAGCAGTGACGACATGAGCTCCTACGAGCAGTACTTC CASSDDMSSYEQYF
NA NA TRBJ1-5 TRBV18 TGTGCCAGCTCACCACAAGAAACGGGGGGGCCTAAGCCCCAGCATTTT CASSPQETGGPKPQHF
NA NA TRBJ1-1 TRBV5-4 TGTGCCAGCAGCTTGGAGCCCTGGAACACTGAAGCTTTCTTT CASSLEPWNTEAFF
TRBD2 NA TRBJ2-3 TRBV5-5 TGTGCCAGCAGCTTGTTAGCGGGAGCACGTGATACGCAGTATTTT CASSLLAGARDTQYF
TRBD1 NA TRBJ2-1 TRBV5-1 TGCGCCAGCAGCTTGTCAGGGGGAAAGGGCAATGAGCAGTTCTTC CASSLSGGKGNEQFF